These 10 T cell receptor beta chains were all obtained from the same sample, sequenced in a study of OX40 agonist ivuxolimab in advanced cancers. Here immunoSEQ multiplex PCR was the method, and the copy in TCRdb shows in-frame clones only, minus some. The sample lists 70,000 to 90,000 clones; around 83% were seen once. The sample in question was CD4+ or CD8+ T cells sorted from blood, obtained in a trial of the OX40 agonist ivuxolimab. These receptors were collected from an adult with an advanced solid tumor such as melanoma, head and neck, liver or kidney cancer.

The count of this clone is one. The CDR3 coding sequence is TGTGCCAGCTCCCAAGACAGGGGGCGCGTCAATGAGCAGTTCTTC. It yields the protein CASSQDRGRVNEQFF. J is TRBJ2-1 and V is TRBV18; 10 nucleotides line up with TRBD1. The CDR3 has 15 amino acids. Trimming at V came to 6 bases and at J to 6 bases, leaving 8 bases not matched to a gene. Germline V CDR1 and CDR2: KGHSH, LQKENI.

The V gene is TRBV18, the J gene TRBJ1-4, with D tentatively TRBD1 (5 bases). This CDR3 comprises 15 residues. V lost 6 bases and J lost 0, with 11 bases in between. The germline gives CDR1 KGHSH, CDR2 LQKENI. CDR3 bases: TGTGCCAGCTCGTCTCGGGGGGCAACTAATGAAAAACTGTTTTTT. Amino acid sequence: CASSSRGATNEKLFF.

The CDR3 region has the DNA TGTGCCAGCAGTGGAGTAGCGGGATCCCTTACCAAAGAGACCCAGTACTTC. Protein product: CASSGVAGSLTKETQYF. J is TRBJ2-5 and V is TRBV2, with 8 bases lining up with TRBD2. The CDR3 contains 17 residues. Germline V gene lookup returns CDR1 SNHLY and CDR2 FYNNEI. V lost 4 bases to trimming and J lost 3 bases; unmatched junction nucleotides: 13.

The chain recombines TRBV20-1 with TRBJ2-5; 7 bases line up with TRBD2. Trimming removed 5 bases from V and 7 bases from J; junction bases left unmatched: 4. Germline values: CDR1 DFQATT, CDR2 SNEGSKA (reference sequence). The CDR3 is 11 residues long. The CDR3 sequence is CSADGGGTQYF. Written as DNA, the CDR3 is TGCAGTGCTGATGGGGGGGGGACCCAGTACTTC.

The chain uses TRBV19 and TRBJ2-5, with no clear D. The J call is uncertain, as TRBJ2-7 better fits the DNA end. CDR3 length equals 14 residues. Per the germline V gene, CDR1 is LNHDA and CDR2 is SQIVND (reference sequence). CDR3 residues: CASTRDPFSYEQYF. The CDR3 DNA sequence: TGTGCCAGTACCCGTGATCCCTTCTCCTACGAGCAGTACTTC.

The chain carries TRBV18 and TRBJ2-1; no clear D gene. The CDR3 is 15 residues long. With 0 bases removed from V and 2 bases from J, the gap between germline ends came to 8 bases. The germline V gene encodes CDR1 KGHSH and CDR2 LQKENI. The CDR3 here is CASSPPIQTYNEQFF. DNA of the CDR3: TGTGCCAGCTCACCACCGATTCAGACCTACAATGAGCAGTTCTTC.

This chain joins TRBV11-3 and TRBJ2-5, with D possibly being TRBD1 or TRBD2 (5 bases each). Germline values: CDR1 SGHNT, CDR2 YENEEA. The V end was cut by 5 bases, the J end by 5 bases, with 9 bases between. CDR3 size: 12 residues. The CDR3 DNA reads as TGTGCCAGCAGCCGGGACCCGGAGACCCAGTACTTC. Translation gives CASSRDPETQYF. The variable domain in full, completed from reference TRBV11-3 and TRBJ2-5, reads EAGVVQSPRYKIIEKKQPVAFWCNPISGHNTLYWYLQNLGQGPELLIRYENEEAVDDSQLPKDRFSAERLKGVDSTLKIQPAELGDSAVYLCASSRDPETQYFGPGTRLLVL.

The chain combines TRBV6-5 with TRBJ2-7, with 11 bases that match TRBD2. CDR1 is MNHEY, CDR2 SVGAGI, per germline. The CDR3 runs 14 residues. The V gene end was trimmed by 5 bases and the J gene end by 2 bases; junction bases not matched to a gene: 2. CDR3 amino acids: CASSTLAGAYEQYF. The CDR3 region has the DNA TGTGCCAGCAGTACACTAGCGGGGGCCTACGAGCAGTACTTC.

The rearrangement joins TRBV7-2 to TRBJ1-1; 7 bases fit TRBD1. Trimming cost V 1 base and J 4 bases; bases outside gene matches: 15. The CDR3 covers 18 residues. Germline V gene lookup returns CDR1 SGHTA and CDR2 FQGNSA. CDR3 nucleotide sequence: TGTGCCAGCAGCTTAGTAGCCGAGGCAGGGGGTAGGAGCACTGAAGCTTTCTTT. This encodes CASSLVAEAGGRSTEAFF.

The J gene is TRBJ2-2, the V gene TRBV7-9; 9 nucleotides line up with TRBD1. Losses at the gene ends were 5 bases for V and 4 bases for J; bases not matched to a gene: 8. The CDR3 extends over 16 amino acids. CDR1 is SEHNR and CDR2 is FQNEAQ in the germline V gene (reference sequence). CDR3 DNA sequence: TGTGCCAGCAGCCCGGACAGGGGCCAGGCCACCGGGGAGCTGTTTTTT. Its translation is CASSPDRGQATGELFF.